This T cell receptor beta chain was found in a study of T-cell memory formation after mild COVID-19. MiXCR, run by TCRdb on the 5' RACE reads, gives a single entry per CDR3 protein. The sample includes 190,000 or so distinct CDR3 sequences, roughly 27% of them seen just once. Trimming removed 3 bases from V and 2 bases from J; junction bases left unmatched: 5. The germline gives CDR1 LGHNA, CDR2 YSLEER. The CDR3 spans 16 residues. The sequencing input was PBMCs or a T cell subset sorted from them (not recorded which). The rearrangement joins TRBV4-3 to TRBJ2-4; 9 nucleotides match TRBD1. This clonotype was sampled from an adult woman who had mild COVID-19 (a few samples of this study predate the infection). Cell type and time point are not known. CDR3 sequence: CASSHGTGPPKNIQYF. The CDR3 DNA follows: TGCGCCAGCAGCCATGGGACAGGGCCCCCCAAAAACATTCAGTACTTC.